This T cell receptor beta chain came from a study of T cell repertoires in cytomegalovirus infection (dated by TCRdb to about 2019). Context from the whole study: Donor HLA type was relevant to the analysis, as public TCR beta signatures indicated carriage of CMV infection together with the matching HLA type. The paper's findings and limits, for the study overall: In the ex vivo response, HLA-C-restricted CMV-specific TCR beta clonotypes were dominant, and in two of eight donors the single most frequent clonotype came from this HLA-C-restricted group. In both this cohort and an independent approximately 370-donor cohort, the cumulative frequency of public TCR beta family members distinguished carriers of CMV infection plus the relevant HLA type.

The CDR3 runs 13 amino acids, cysteine and phenylalanine included. Left in the record is the CDR3 DNA by itself, 39 bases read in frame from the first base. The V end loses 3 bases and the J end loses 5 bases, and a stretch of 10 bases separates them. In the germline V gene, CDR1 corresponds to MRHNA and CDR2 to SNTAGT. This clonotype was seen ten or more times. The antigen this receptor binds is unknown. The sample holds no much larger clone one base away, and base qualities are not on file. The sequencer was an Illumina HiSeq 1500. TCRdb trimmed the raw reads at Q25, called clones with MiXCR and kept productive beta chains. Each record represents a unique CDR3 protein, reported with the most common genes and DNA among its rows. The sample profile shows about 310,000 distinct CDR3 sequences; around 9.1% of them were found once. Approximately 2.4% of the sample is taken by the ten largest.

The receptor chain draws on TRBV6-4 and TRBJ1-1, with a weak D call of TRBD1 (6 bases match). This receptor was identified in a human donor in good health (CMV status not recorded). Some clones in this sample may be carry-over from other donors' samples. Sequenced input: PBMCs. The DNA sequence is given as TGTGCCAGCAGTGAACAGGGTCTTACTGAAGCTTTCTTT. The resulting protein is CASSEQGLTEAFF.